The 14 T cell receptor beta chains below all came from one sample that was sequenced in a study of blood T cell repertoires in COVID-19. Only in-frame clones appear in the TCRdb table, and some are missing; sequencing was by immunoSEQ multiplex PCR. This sample has approximately 60,000 clones, with about 75% found just once. The sample consisted of peripheral blood. The receptors were gathered from a man aged 50 to 59 with active or convalescent COVID-19.

The chain recombines TRBV2 with TRBJ1-1; a possible D gene is TRBD1 (5 bases). This CDR3 comprises 15 residues. Deletions cut 3 bases from V and 1 base from J, with 12 bases between. Germline CDR1 is SNHLY and CDR2 is FYNNEI. This CDR3 is CASSERAGGNTEAFF. CDR3 sequence (DNA): TGTGCCAGCAGTGAGCGGGCGGGGGGGAACACTGAAGCTTTCTTT.

The chain carries TRBV18 and TRBJ1-3; 7 bases map to TRBD1. Unmatched junction bases numbered 3, after V lost 4 bases and J lost 0 bases. CDR1 is KGHSH, CDR2 LQKENI, per germline. This CDR3 has 15 amino acids. CDR3 residues: CASSQQGNSGNTIYF. Written as DNA, the CDR3 is TGTGCCAGCTCACAACAGGGGAACTCTGGAAACACCATATATTTT. The variable domain in full, with the rest retrieved from reference TRBV18 and TRBJ1-3, is NAGVMQNPRHLVRRRGQEARLRCSPMKGHSHVYWYRQLPEEGLKFMVYLQKENIIDESGMPKERFSAEFPKEGPSILRIQQVVRGDSAAYFCASSQQGNSGNTIYFGEGSWLTVV.

This clone has more than one count but fewer than ten. The chain recombines TRBV19 with TRBJ1-1, with a tentative D call TRBD1 (6 bases). This CDR3 has 13 residues. V lost 11 bases and J 10 bases, leaving 23 bases between the germline ends. CDR1 and CDR2 from the germline V gene are LNHDA and SQIVND (reference sequence). Here the CDR3 reads CARQVGEGGAAFF. CDR3 DNA: TGTGCCCGCCAAGTGGGGGAGGGGGGGGCAGCTTTCTTT.

The rearrangement uses TRBV18 and TRBJ1-5; 7 bases fit TRBD1. Germline CDR1 is KGHSH and CDR2 is LQKENI. The CDR3 is 15 residues long. The V gene end was trimmed by 3 bases and the J gene end by 2 bases; junction bases not matched to a gene: 4. The CDR3 protein is CASSPTGIGNQPQHF. CDR3 bases: TGTGCCAGCTCACCGACAGGGATTGGCAATCAGCCCCAGCATTTT. Supplemented by reference TRBV18 and TRBJ1-5, the full variable domain reads NAGVMQNPRHLVRRRGQEARLRCSPMKGHSHVYWYRQLPEEGLKFMVYLQKENIIDESGMPKERFSAEFPKEGPSILRIQQVVRGDSAAYFCASSPTGIGNQPQHFGDGTRLSIL.

This chain uses TRBV10-3 with TRBJ2-6; D may be TRBD2 (6 bases). The CDR3 length is 17 residues. Trimming removed 2 bases from V and 4 bases from J, with 15 bases in between. Germline lookup yields CDR1 ENHRY and CDR2 SYGVKD. CDR3 nucleotide sequence: TGTGCCATCAGTGAGGGCATAGCGGCCACCGGGGCCAACGTCCTGACTTTC. It is translated as CAISEGIAATGANVLTF.

This chain connects TRBV9 to TRBJ2-1, with 8 bases fitting TRBD2. The V and J ends lost 0 bases and 7 bases, in that order; junction bases with no gene match: 6. Germline V lookup: CDR1 SGDLS, CDR2 YYNGEE. The CDR3 extends over 15 amino acids. The CDR3 protein is CASSVVDGRGNEQFF. In DNA form, the CDR3 reads TGTGCCAGCAGCGTAGTGGACGGGAGGGGTAATGAGCAGTTCTTC.

The chain joins TRBV11-2 to TRBJ2-2, with TRBD2 identical over 10 bases. V lost 3 bases and J lost 0; bases outside the gene matches: 4. The CDR3 is made up of 17 amino acids. Germline lookup yields CDR1 SGHAT and CDR2 FQNNGV. The CDR3 coding sequence is TGTGCCAGCAGCTTGGCTAGCGGGGGCGCGAACACCGGGGAGCTGTTTTTT. Residues: CASSLASGGANTGELFF.

V and J are TRBV11-2 and TRBJ2-2; 13 nucleotides match TRBD2. V shed 2 bases and J 5 bases; nucleotides not matched to a gene: 5. This CDR3 has 17 residues. Germline CDR1 and CDR2: SGHAT and FQNNGV. The CDR3 coding sequence is TGTGCCAGCAGCTTATATCGGACTAGCGGGAGAACCGGGGAGCTGTTTTTT. Translating it yields CASSLYRTSGRTGELFF.

V usage is TRBV29-1 and J usage is TRBJ2-7; 10 bases match TRBD1. The junction had 4 bases not matched to a gene; V was cut back by 5 bases and J by 6 bases. The CDR3 runs to 12 residues. Germline V gene sequence: CDR1 SQVTM, CDR2 ANQGSEA. This CDR3 is CSVLWTGGEQYF. The CDR3 DNA sequence: TGCAGCGTTCTCTGGACAGGGGGCGAGCAGTACTTC.

The rearrangement links TRBV10-3 to TRBJ1-1, with D maybe TRBD1 (5 bases). The CDR3 sequence is 15 residues long. V lost 2 bases, J lost 0 bases, and 10 bases lay in between. Germline loops: CDR1 ENHRY, CDR2 SYGVKD. CDR3 sequence reads: CAISEVVGVNTEAFF. The CDR3 DNA reads as TGTGCCATCAGTGAGGTGGTAGGGGTGAACACTGAAGCTTTCTTT.

The V gene is TRBV5-1, the J gene TRBJ1-4; 8 positions agree with TRBD1. Germline trimming cut 6 bases from V and 5 bases from J; bases unmatched to any gene: 6. The CDR3 loop spans 14 amino acids. CDR1 and CDR2 from the germline V gene are SGHRS and YFSETQ. The CDR3 DNA sequence: TGCGCCAGCAAGTCGGACAGGGTCAATGAAAAACTGTTTTTT. Amino acid sequence: CASKSDRVNEKLFF.

This chain uses TRBV7-2 with TRBJ2-5; the D gene is possibly TRBD2 (5 bases). Deletions cut 7 bases from V and 2 bases from J, with 11 bases between. This CDR3 has 13 residues. Germline lookup yields CDR1 SGHTA and CDR2 FQGNSA. The CDR3 spells CASTLLEQETQYF. Here the CDR3 DNA reads TGTGCCAGCACATTACTAGAGCAAGAGACCCAGTACTTC.

The chain has TRBV27 and TRBJ1-5, with 7 bases aligning to TRBD1. The germline V gene encodes CDR1 MNHEY and CDR2 SMNVEV (reference sequence). J was trimmed by 6 bases and V by 8 bases; bases with no gene match: 7. There are 13 residues in the CDR3. The CDR3 is CASGGTATQPQHF. CDR3 DNA: TGTGCCAGCGGGGGGACAGCCACTCAGCCCCAGCATTTT.

J is TRBJ1-1 and V is TRBV24-1, with no clear D. Trimming pared 11 bases from V and 3 bases from J, leaving 12 bases between. Germline CDR1 reads KGHDR; CDR2 reads SFDVKD. CDR3 length equals 12 residues. The CDR3 region is CARLREHTEAFF. The CDR3 DNA reads as TGTGCCAGACTCCGGGAGCACACTGAAGCTTTCTTT.